The 13 T cell receptor beta chains given below trace back to one sample, sequenced in a study of CD8+ T cells in alopecia areata. RNA, once extracted, was reverse transcribed into cDNA for use as the sequencing template. TCRdb's copy holds only in-frame clones and misses some; the assay was immunoSEQ multiplex PCR. The profile shows under 200,000 clones, 50% to 65% of them singletons. Documented treatment: oral pan-JAK inhibitor, 5-10 mg twice daily. Sequencing was performed on CD4+ T cells sorted from blood, taken at week 24, from a patient treated with tofacitinib. The receptor source for this set is a human donor with alopecia areata.

This chain links TRBV29-1 with TRBJ2-7; TRBD1 matches at 9 bases. V was clipped by 3 bases and J by 5 bases; unmatched bases: 8. Germline CDR1 and CDR2: SQVTM and ANQGSEA. The length of the CDR3 is 14 residues. CDR3 sequence (DNA): TGCAGCGTTGAGGACGGGACAGGGTATAACGAGCAGTACTTC. Its protein is CSVEDGTGYNEQYF.

The genes are TRBV28 and TRBJ2-5; D remains unclear. The CDR3 sequence is 15 residues long. Germline values: CDR1 MDHEN, CDR2 SYDVKM. Trimming removed 6 bases at V and 2 bases at J, with 16 bases between. The CDR3 DNA reads TGTGCCAGCAGCCAAACTACAGAGTCTCAAGAGACCCAGTACTTC. Translating gives CASSQTTESQETQYF.

This chain links TRBV27 with TRBJ2-5; TRBD2 matches 12 bases. This CDR3 has 15 residues. Germline loops: CDR1 MNHEY, CDR2 SMNVEV (reference sequence). The trim removed 5 bases at V and 9 bases at J, leaving 10 bases unmatched. CDR3 protein: CASSPTLAGGRAQYF. CDR3 DNA sequence: TGTGCCAGCAGTCCCACCCTAGCGGGGGGGCGGGCCCAGTACTTC.

This clone showed up just once. The chain uses TRBV20-1 and TRBJ1-4; D ambiguous. The CDR3 has 11 residues. Trimming pared 6 bases from V and 7 bases from J, leaving 9 bases between. From germline, CDR1 is DFQATT and CDR2 SNEGSKA (reference sequence). The CDR3 DNA reads as TGCAGTGCCCCAGAAGCTGAAAAACTGTTTTTT. This gives the protein CSAPEAEKLFF.

This clone was observed a few times. The chain uses TRBV5-1 and TRBJ2-7; D gene unclear. Trimming stripped 0 bases from V and 4 bases from J, with 2 bases between. There are 11 residues in the CDR3. CDR1 is SGHRS, CDR2 YFSETQ, per germline. The CDR3 spells CASSLEYEQYF. CDR3 DNA sequence: TGCGCCAGCAGCTTGGAATACGAGCAGTACTTC.

This clone came up a few times. The chain carries TRBV7-9 and TRBJ1-2, with 8 bases matching TRBD1. This CDR3 region has 16 residues. J gave up 4 bases and V 5 bases, and 12 bases lay outside the gene matches. The germline CDR1 and CDR2 sequences are SEHNR and FQNEAQ (reference sequence). The CDR3 loop is CASSPKTGEVVYGYTF. The CDR3 region has the DNA TGTGCCAGCAGCCCAAAGACAGGGGAGGTTGTCTATGGCTACACCTTC.

This clone was detected once. This chain joins TRBV19 and TRBJ1-6, with TRBD1 as a possible D gene (5 bases). The germline CDR1 and CDR2 sequences are LNHDA and SQIVND (reference sequence). V lost 2 bases and J lost 10, with 15 bases in between. The CDR3 extends over 15 amino acids. The CDR3 is CASSISGVHESPLHF. DNA of the CDR3: TGTGCCAGTAGTATATCGGGGGTTCATGAATCACCCCTCCACTTT.

This chain uses TRBV6-1 with TRBJ2-1; 8 nucleotides agree with TRBD2. Per the germline V gene, CDR1 is MNHNS and CDR2 is SASEGT. The CDR3 spans 13 residues. Trimming removed 10 bases from V and 7 bases from J; junction bases left unmatched: 9. CDR3 residues: CANSPGLVNEQFF. The CDR3 DNA reads TGTGCCAATTCTCCGGGACTAGTAAATGAGCAGTTCTTC.

This clone was picked up a small number of times. V and J are TRBV30 and TRBJ1-2; D is ambiguous. The CDR3 extends over 11 amino acids. In germline, CDR1 is GTSNPN, CDR2 SVGIG (reference sequence). With 1 base removed from V and 5 bases from J, the gap between germline ends came to 5 bases. The DNA of the CDR3 is TGTGCCTGGAGTGCGCCATATGGCTACACCTTC. As protein: CAWSAPYGYTF.

The chain recombines TRBV9 with TRBJ2-1; D might be TRBD1 (8 bases). Germline CDR1 SGDLS, CDR2 YYNGEE. The CDR3 is made up of 16 amino acids. V lost 3 bases to trimming and J lost 6 bases, with 19 bases between them. The CDR3 loop is CASSATQGGIGNEQFF. The CDR3 DNA is TGTGCCAGCAGCGCGACACAGGGGGGGATCGGCAATGAGCAGTTCTTC.

The chain has TRBV5-6 and TRBJ2-7, with TRBD1 matching 8 bases. Trimming at V came to 4 bases and at J to 3 bases, leaving 3 bases not matched to a gene. Germline values: CDR1 SGHDT, CDR2 YYEEEE. The CDR3 spans 13 residues. This CDR3 is CASSRTGSYEQYF. The CDR3 DNA reads TGTGCCAGCAGCAGGACAGGGAGCTACGAGCAGTACTTC.

This clone has just one count. This chain uses TRBV7-2 with TRBJ1-2, with TRBD1 identical over 8 bases. The CDR3 has 14 amino acids. The ends lost 5 bases at V and 5 bases at J; junction bases unmatched: 7. Germline V gene data show CDR1 as SGHTA and CDR2 as FQGNSA. CDR3 DNA: TGTGCCAGCAGCGCACCGGACAGGGCATATGGCTACACCTTC. This sequence encodes CASSAPDRAYGYTF.

Turning to this clone: At one of its ends the junction is not consistent with the germline gene, which may arise from a read error. This rearrangement joins TRBV29-1 to TRBJ1-2; D gene uncertain. Germline lookup yields CDR1 SQVTM and CDR2 ANQGSEA. The CDR3 loop spans 10 amino acids. The DNA for the CDR3 is TGCAGCGTTGAAGAGGGGAACAGTGGCTTC. Its translation is CSVEEGNSGF.